The 20 T cell receptor beta chains below were found in one sample sequenced in a study of cytomegalovirus exposure and HLA in healthy donors. PCR primers comprised 60 Vbeta and 13 Jbeta primers. Profiling relied on immunoSEQ multiplex PCR, and the TCRdb table lists in-frame clones only, not all of them. Of approximately 150,000 clones in the sample, about 82% were seen once. Input material: PBMCs. The receptor source for this set is a woman aged 35 to 49 in good health and CMV-seropositive.

This clone was recorded a few times. This chain links TRBV5-1 with TRBJ1-6; no clear D. This CDR3 comprises 15 residues. Germline loops: CDR1 SGHRS, CDR2 YFSETQ. V shed 0 bases and J shed 7 bases, with 11 bases lying between them. CDR3 region: CASSLAWAQNSPLHF. In nucleotides, the CDR3 is TGCGCCAGCAGCTTGGCTTGGGCCCAAAATTCACCCCTCCACTTT.

The chain carries TRBV6-1 and TRBJ1-3; D uncertain. The germline V gene encodes CDR1 MNHNS and CDR2 SASEGT. The CDR3 is 16 residues long. Trimming cost V 3 bases and J 0 bases, with 12 bases left between them. CDR3 region: CASSDQAGHSGNTIYF. The CDR3 nucleotides read TGTGCCAGCAGTGATCAGGCAGGCCACTCTGGAAACACCATATATTTT.

This clone was observed a few times. The rearrangement joins TRBV30 to TRBJ2-1; 8 bases agree with TRBD2. With 2 bases clipped from V and 0 bases from J, the junction kept 6 bases outside the gene matches. The germline V gene has CDR1 GTSNPN and CDR2 SVGIG (reference sequence). This CDR3 has 16 amino acids. DNA for the CDR3: TGTGCCTGGAGTTTTCTAGCGGGTAGCTCCTACAATGAGCAGTTCTTC. Its protein product is CAWSFLAGSSYNEQFF.

This chain joins TRBV18 and TRBJ2-7, with TRBD2 matching 8 bases. CDR1 and CDR2 (germline): KGHSH, LQKENI. The CDR3 consists of 17 residues. The V segment lost 1 base and the J segment 1 base; nucleotides outside the gene matches: 9. CDR3 protein: CASSPLSGRIGSYEQYF. As DNA, the CDR3 is TGTGCCAGCTCACCACTCAGCGGGAGAATAGGGTCCTACGAGCAGTACTTC.

The chain is built from TRBV5-6 and TRBJ1-6; no firm D call. This CDR3 comprises 15 residues. V lost 2 bases, J lost 7 bases, and 13 bases lay in between. The germline V gene has CDR1 SGHDT and CDR2 YYEEEE. The CDR3 sequence is CASSLVGTLNSPLHF. The CDR3 bases are TGTGCCAGCAGCTTAGTGGGCACATTAAATTCACCCCTCCACTTT.

The V call is TRBV28, the J call TRBJ2-3; TRBD1 matches 7 bases. The CDR3 length is 16 residues. Trimming at V came to 5 bases and at J to 0 bases, leaving 8 bases not matched to a gene. Germline V CDR1 and CDR2: MDHEN, SYDVKM. In DNA, the CDR3 is TGTGCCAGCAGTCTCCAAGGGGGCCCTAGCACAGATACGCAGTATTTT. Amino acid sequence: CASSLQGGPSTDTQYF.

The chain carries TRBV2 and TRBJ2-7, with a possible D match to TRBD1 (6 bases). The CDR3 spans 14 residues. Germline CDR1 reads SNHLY; CDR2 reads FYNNEI. V lost 7 bases and J lost 5, with 18 bases in between. CDR3 in DNA: TGTGCCAGCAAACTTAGACAGGCCCAGAACGAGCAGTACTTC. Protein: CASKLRQAQNEQYF.

V and J are TRBV4-1 and TRBJ2-7; no reliable D call. This CDR3 has 14 residues. CDR1 and CDR2 (germline): MGHRA, YSYEKL. V was shortened by 1 base and J by 1 base, with 8 bases between the two germline ends. The CDR3 DNA reads as TGCGCCAGCAGCCAAGCCCTTAGTTCCTACGAGCAGTACTTC. As protein: CASSQALSSYEQYF.

The CDR3 loop is CATLQGTTEAFF. CDR3 in DNA: TGTGCCACCTTACAGGGGACGACTGAAGCTTTCTTT. The chain links TRBV28 to TRBJ1-1, with 7 bases matching TRBD1. With 10 bases clipped from V and 5 bases from J, the junction kept 7 bases outside the gene matches. The CDR3 totals 12 residues. Germline assignment: CDR1 MDHEN and CDR2 SYDVKM.

The V gene is TRBV11-1, the J gene TRBJ1-1, with 12 nucleotides matching TRBD1. V trimming: 7 bases; J trimming: 0 bases; junction bases outside the gene matches: 6. Germline loops: CDR1 SGHAT, CDR2 FQDESV (reference sequence). This CDR3 comprises 16 residues. This chain's CDR3 is CASTAGTGGLNTEAFF. The CDR3 region has the DNA TGTGCCAGCACGGCCGGGACAGGGGGCCTGAACACTGAAGCTTTCTTT. Combining the CDR3 with reference TRBV11-1 and TRBJ1-1 gives the whole variable domain EAEVAQSPRYKITEKSQAVAFWCDPISGHATLYWYRQILGQGPELLVQFQDESVVDDSQLPKDRFSAERLKGVDSTLKIQPAELGDSAMYLCASTAGTGGLNTEAFFGQGTRLTVV.

The chain employs TRBV7-6 and TRBJ2-3; TRBD2 matches 11 bases. The germline gives CDR1 SGHVS, CDR2 FNYEAQ. Trimming cost V 0 bases and J 2 bases; bases outside gene matches: 4. The length of the CDR3 is 17 residues. DNA for the CDR3: TGTGCCAGCAGCTTAGCGACTAGCGGGATTGTCACAGATACGCAGTATTTT. The encoded protein is CASSLATSGIVTDTQYF.

The rearrangement uses TRBV29-1 and TRBJ2-1; 9 bases are shared with TRBD1. CDR3 size: 16 residues. V gave up 3 bases and J gave up 6 bases; unmatched junction bases: 12. The germline V gene encodes CDR1 SQVTM and CDR2 ANQGSEA. CDR3 protein: CSVESPDRGWSNEQFF. The CDR3 DNA reads TGCAGCGTTGAGTCCCCGGACAGGGGTTGGTCCAATGAGCAGTTCTTC.

V usage is TRBV19 and J usage is TRBJ2-3; possibly TRBD2 for D (5 bases). This CDR3 is built from 19 residues. V was trimmed by 11 bases and J by 0 bases, leaving 30 bases between them. Germline values: CDR1 LNHDA, CDR2 SQIVND (reference sequence). The DNA for the CDR3 is TGTGCCCCCGCTACGGGGAACTCACCGGTGTTTACTAGCACAGATACGCAGTATTTT. This gives the protein CAPATGNSPVFTSTDTQYF.

The chain employs TRBV5-1 and TRBJ2-1; 7 bases are a match to TRBD2. After removal of 7 bases from V and 2 bases from J, the junction contained 9 bases not matched to a gene. The CDR3 consists of 15 residues. Germline CDR1 reads SGHRS; CDR2 reads YFSETQ. The CDR3 DNA reads as TGCGCCAGCCGACAATCACTAGCGACCTACAATGAGCAGTTCTTC. Encoded protein: CASRQSLATYNEQFF. The variable domain in full, completed from reference TRBV5-1 and TRBJ2-1, reads KAGVTQTPRYLIKTRGQQVTLSCSPISGHRSVSWYQQTPGQGLQFLFEYFSETQRNKGNFPGRFSGRQFSNSRSEMNVSTLELGDSALYLCASRQSLATYNEQFFGPGTRLTVL.

The chain joins TRBV9 to TRBJ2-3; 8 nucleotides align to TRBD2. Germline values: CDR1 SGDLS, CDR2 YYNGEE. The CDR3 is made up of 14 amino acids. V shed 0 bases, J shed 6 bases, and the junction held 3 bases outside the gene matches. In DNA form, the CDR3 reads TGTGCCAGCAGCGTAGGCGGGGGGCCGGATACGCAGTATTTT. Amino acid sequence: CASSVGGGPDTQYF.

The chain uses TRBV11-2 and TRBJ1-2, with 8 positions matching TRBD1. V was pared by 3 bases and J by 6 bases, with 6 bases of the junction left unmatched. CDR1 is SGHAT and CDR2 is FQNNGV in the germline V gene. This CDR3 has 14 amino acids. As DNA, the CDR3 is TGTGCCAGCAGCTTTTCAGGACAGGGTGATGGCTACACCTTC. Translated: CASSFSGQGDGYTF. The full variable domain, rest sourced from reference TRBV11-2 and TRBJ1-2, is EAGVAQSPRYKIIEKRQSVAFWCNPISGHATLYWYQQILGQGPKLLIQFQNNGVVDDSQLPKDRFSAERLKGVDSTLKIQPAKLEDSAVYLCASSFSGQGDGYTFGSGTRLTVV.

V gene TRBV7-8 combines with J gene TRBJ2-2; D perhaps matches TRBD1 (6 bases). The length of the CDR3 is 15 residues. The germline gives CDR1 SGHVS, CDR2 FQNEAQ. The V end was cut by 5 bases, the J end by 10 bases, with 20 bases between. Here the CDR3 reads CASSQPTGFSEELFF. As DNA, the CDR3 is TGTGCCAGCAGCCAACCTACAGGGTTTAGTGAGGAGCTGTTTTTT. Complete variable domain (other parts from reference TRBV7-8 and TRBJ2-2): GAGVSQSPRYKVAKRGQDVALRCDPISGHVSLFWYQQALGQGPEFLTYFQNEAQLDKSGLPSDRFFAERPEGSVSTLKIQRTQQEDSAVYLCASSQPTGFSEELFFGEGSRLTVL.

This chain joins TRBV5-4 and TRBJ1-2; D is unresolved. Trimming cost V 0 bases and J 5 bases, with 17 bases left between them. The germline V gene encodes CDR1 SGHNT and CDR2 YYREEE (reference sequence). The length of the CDR3 is 16 residues. CDR3 residues: CASSLASSAGFYGYTF. CDR3 coding DNA: TGTGCCAGCAGCTTGGCCTCGAGCGCCGGTTTTTATGGCTACACCTTC.

V gene TRBV27 combines with J gene TRBJ1-4; no definite D call. V shed 5 bases and J shed 4 bases, with 17 bases lying between them. CDR1 and CDR2 from the germline V gene are MNHEY and SMNVEV (reference sequence). The CDR3 totals 16 residues. The CDR3 region has the DNA TGTGCCAGCAGTCAACGAACCAGCCGCGGTAATGAAAAACTGTTTTTT. Translating it yields CASSQRTSRGNEKLFF.

The chain is built from TRBV7-9 and TRBJ2-3; D might be TRBD2 (5 bases). The V end was cut by 5 bases, the J end by 2 bases, with 17 bases between. This CDR3 is 16 amino acids long. Germline CDR1 reads SEHNR; CDR2 reads FQNEAQ (reference sequence). The CDR3 region is CASSLAGQIDTDTQYF. CDR3 bases: TGTGCCAGCAGCCTCGCGGGTCAAATTGACACAGATACGCAGTATTTT.